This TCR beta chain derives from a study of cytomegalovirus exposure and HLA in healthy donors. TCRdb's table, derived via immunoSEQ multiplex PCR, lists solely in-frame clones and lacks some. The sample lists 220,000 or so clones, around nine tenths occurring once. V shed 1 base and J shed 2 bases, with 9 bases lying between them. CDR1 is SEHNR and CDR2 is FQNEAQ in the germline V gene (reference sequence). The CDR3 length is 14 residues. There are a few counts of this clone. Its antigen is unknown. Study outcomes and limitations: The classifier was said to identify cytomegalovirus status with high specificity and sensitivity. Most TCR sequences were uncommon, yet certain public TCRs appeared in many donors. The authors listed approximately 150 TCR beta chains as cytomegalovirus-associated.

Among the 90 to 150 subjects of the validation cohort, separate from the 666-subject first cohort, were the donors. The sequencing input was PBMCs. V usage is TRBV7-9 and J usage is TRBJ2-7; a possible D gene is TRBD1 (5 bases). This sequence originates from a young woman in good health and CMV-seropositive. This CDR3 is CASSLDRSPYEQYF. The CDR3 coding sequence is TGTGCCAGCAGCTTAGACAGGAGTCCCTACGAGCAGTACTTC.